The source of this TCR beta chain is a study of T-cell memory formation after mild COVID-19. Study in general: There were largely donor-specific TCR clusters.

TCRdb itself ran the 5' RACE reads through MiXCR, one entry per CDR3 protein. The repertoire holds about 360,000 distinct CDR3 sequences, with approximately 15% as singletons. With 5 bases clipped from V and 6 bases from J, the junction kept 15 bases outside the gene matches. This CDR3 has 15 amino acids. Per germline, CDR1 DFQATT and CDR2 SNEGSKA (reference sequence). This clonotype showed up just a few times. The TCR comes from a man aged 18 to 30 who had mild COVID-19 (a few samples of this study predate the infection). Cell type and time point are not known. The source material was PBMCs or a T cell subset sorted from them (not recorded which). The chain couples TRBV20-1 to TRBJ2-7; 8 bases are shared with TRBD2. This CDR3 reads CSAPRPGLEEVEQYF. CDR3 coding DNA: TGCAGTGCTCCCCGCCCGGGACTAGAGGAGGTCGAGCAGTACTTC.